This is a list of T cell receptor beta chains from one sample in a study of T-cell memory formation after mild COVID-19. One entry per CDR3 protein results from TCRdb running MiXCR on the 5' RACE reads. The sample shows fewer than 400,000 distinct CDR3 sequences, 10% to 15% of them seen only once. The source material was PBMCs or a T cell subset sorted from them (not recorded which). These receptor sequences come from a young man who had mild COVID-19 (a few samples of this study predate the infection). Cell type and time point are not known. Both conserved end residues are part of each CDR3. The D gene is left open where the match is weak. Clone size is not always given. Where it is, it says once, few, many or a class for expanded clones.

clone_size j_call v_call d_call cdr3_nt cdr3_aa
. TRBJ2-7 TRBV25-1 TRBD1 TGTGCCAGCAGTGCAAGCACAGGGGCCGCCAACAACGAGCAGTACTTC CASSASTGAANNEQYF
few TRBJ2-1 TRBV5-1 TRBD2 TGCGCCAGCAGCGTGGAACTAGCGGGGGGTGTAAATGAGCAGTTCTTC CASSVELAGGVNEQFF
. TRBJ1-3 TRBV5-1 . TGCGCCAGCAGCTCCTCCCAGGGAAACACCATATATTTT CASSSSQGNTIYF
. TRBJ1-5 TRBV7-8 . TGTGCCAGCAGCTTAGAGGGGGGTTCGTTCAATCAGCCCCAGCATTTT CASSLEGGSFNQPQHF
many TRBJ1-6 TRBV29-1 . TGCAGCGTTGGAGAAGGTCGGGGTAATTCACCCCTCCACTTT CSVGEGRGNSPLHF
many TRBJ2-2 TRBV5-1 . TGCGCCAGCAGGCCGACAGGGAACACCGGGGAGCTGTTTTTT CASRPTGNTGELFF
few TRBJ2-1 TRBV19 . TGTGCCAGTAGTATAGGAGGTGGGGATGAGCAGTTCTTC CASSIGGGDEQFF
. TRBJ1-5 TRBV7-9 . TGTGCCAGCAGCTTGGGCCAGGGAGGGCCCCAGCATTTT CASSLGQGGPQHF
few TRBJ2-3 TRBV9 . TGTGCCAGCAGCGTAATGGCGGGGGCCGGGAATTCGGATACGCAGTATTTT CASSVMAGAGNSDTQYF
many TRBJ1-5 TRBV7-8 . TGTGCCAGCAGCTCCCACGACAGCGGGGGCAATCAGCCCCAGCATTTT CASSSHDSGGNQPQHF